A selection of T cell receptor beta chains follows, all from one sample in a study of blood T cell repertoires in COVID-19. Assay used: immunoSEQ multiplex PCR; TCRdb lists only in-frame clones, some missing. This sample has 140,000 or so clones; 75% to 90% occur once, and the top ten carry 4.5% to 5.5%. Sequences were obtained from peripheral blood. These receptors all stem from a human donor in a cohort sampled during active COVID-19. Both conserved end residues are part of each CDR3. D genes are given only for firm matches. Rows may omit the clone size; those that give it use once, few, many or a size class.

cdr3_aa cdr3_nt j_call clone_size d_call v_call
CASSPTSGTGKGYTF TGCGCCAGCAGCCCAACTTCCGGGACAGGGAAAGGCTACACCTTC TRBJ1-2 . TRBD1 TRBV5-1
CAIQRSDRGLTDTQYF TGTGCCATCCAGAGGTCTGACAGGGGGCTCACAGATACGCAGTATTTT TRBJ2-3 . TRBD1 TRBV10-3
CATSRGQKEKLFF TGTGCCACCAGCAGAGGACAAAAGGAAAAACTGTTTTTT TRBJ1-4 . . TRBV15
CASSLAPSGAPNEQFF TGCGCCAGCAGCTTGGCCCCTAGCGGGGCCCCTAATGAGCAGTTCTTC TRBJ2-1 . TRBD2 TRBV5-1
CASSEHPMNTGELFF TGTGCCAGCAGTGAACATCCAATGAACACCGGGGAGCTGTTTTTT TRBJ2-2 . . TRBV2
CASSQEPGQGVNSYNSPLHF TGTGCCAGCAGCCAAGAACCGGGACAGGGAGTGAACTCCTATAATTCACCCCTCCACTTT TRBJ1-6 . TRBD1 TRBV14
CASSINNYPQLKETQYF TGTGCCAGCAGTATAAATAACTACCCCCAACTTAAAGAGACCCAGTACTTC TRBJ2-5 . . TRBV7-2
CASSFRTEAFF TGTGCCAGCAGTTTCCGCACTGAAGCTTTCTTT TRBJ1-1 . . TRBV12-3/TRBV12-4
CASSLGPGLGTGELFF TGTGCCAGCAGCTTAGGCCCGGGACTAGGCACCGGGGAGCTGTTTTTT TRBJ2-2 . TRBD2 TRBV7-3
CASQTGQGSYEQYF TGTGCCAGTCAAACCGGACAGGGCTCCTACGAGCAGTACTTC TRBJ2-7 . TRBD1 TRBV19
CASSLTSGGSEQYF TGTGCCAGCAGCTTAACTAGCGGGGGTAGCGAGCAGTACTTC TRBJ2-7 once TRBD2 TRBV7-3
CASSPWAPGTEAFF TGTGCCAGCAGCCCCTGGGCCCCGGGGACTGAAGCTTTCTTT TRBJ1-1 . . TRBV7-6
CASSGVPNPGATDTQYF TGTGCCAGCAGCGGGGTGCCGAATCCAGGGGCCACAGATACGCAGTATTTT TRBJ2-3 . . TRBV9
CASSFHRGQGSYGYTF TGTGCCAGCAGTTTTCACAGGGGGCAAGGAAGCTATGGCTACACCTTC TRBJ1-2 . TRBD1 TRBV28
CATKRRTVKPITYEQYF TGTGCCACTAAGCGGCGGACAGTGAAACCTATTACCTACGAGCAGTACTTC TRBJ2-7 once . TRBV28
CASRVGQNTEAFF TGTGCCAGCAGGGTAGGACAGAACACTGAAGCTTTCTTT TRBJ1-1 . . TRBV4-2
CASSETPSGNTEAFF TGTGCCAGCAGTGAGACCCCCTCGGGGAACACTGAAGCTTTCTTT TRBJ1-1 . . TRBV6-1
CASTHGGSSYEQYF TGTGCCAGCACCCACGGAGGTAGCTCCTACGAGCAGTACTTC TRBJ2-7 . . TRBV11-1
CASSVSGGFTDTQYF TGTGCCAGCAGCGTATCTGGGGGGTTCACAGATACGCAGTATTTT TRBJ2-3 . . TRBV9
CASSFGTASYEQYF TGTGCCAGCAGCTTCGGGACAGCCTCCTACGAGCAGTACTTC TRBJ2-7 . TRBD1 TRBV7-8
CSASVTGVETQYF TGCAGTGCTAGTGTGACAGGGGTGGAGACCCAGTACTTC TRBJ2-5 . TRBD1 TRBV20-1
CASSSPNGTGNGETQYF TGCGCCAGCAGCTCACCCAACGGGACAGGGAACGGAGAGACCCAGTACTTC TRBJ2-5 . TRBD1 TRBV5-1
CSVGQLSEAFF TGCAGCGTGGGGCAGTTGTCTGAAGCTTTCTTT TRBJ1-1 . . TRBV29-1
CASSYQGQGYNEQFF TGTGCCAGCAGTTATCAAGGACAGGGGTACAATGAGCAGTTCTTC TRBJ2-1 . TRBD1 TRBV6-5
CASSQEGQGSSGELFF TGTGCCAGCAGCCAAGAGGGACAGGGAAGCTCCGGGGAGCTGTTTTTT TRBJ2-2 . TRBD1 TRBV14
CASSLDLSGNTIYF TGCGCCAGCAGCTTGGATCTATCTGGAAACACCATATATTTT TRBJ1-3 . . TRBV5-1
CASSTRLAGGLNEQFF TGTGCCAGTAGTACCCGACTAGCGGGGGGGCTTAATGAGCAGTTCTTC TRBJ2-1 . TRBD2 TRBV19
CASSDIQGSEKLFF TGTGCCAGCAGCGACATACAGGGGAGTGAAAAACTGTTTTTT TRBJ1-4 . TRBD1 TRBV6-5
CAWSPSSTDTQYF TGTGCCTGGAGTCCCTCCTCCACAGATACGCAGTATTTT TRBJ2-3 . . TRBV30
CASSEWPSGQPQHF TGTGCCAGCAGTGAATGGCCCAGTGGTCAGCCCCAGCATTTT TRBJ1-5 . . TRBV2
CASSRPGGVRSGNTIYF TGTGCCAGCAGTCGGCCGGGGGGAGTCCGCTCTGGAAACACCATATATTTT TRBJ1-3 once . TRBV6-6
CAISESSGNTIYF TGTGCCATCAGTGAGTCGAGTGGAAACACCATATATTTT TRBJ1-3 . . TRBV10-3
CASSLLVRGSTEAFF TGTGCCAGCTCACTGCTTGTCCGGGGTAGCACTGAAGCTTTCTTT TRBJ1-1 . . TRBV18
CASRAGGIDYGYTF TGTGCCAGCAGAGCAGGGGGCATTGACTATGGCTACACCTTC TRBJ1-2 . TRBD1 TRBV6-5
CAWTQDYGYTF TGTGCCTGGACCCAGGACTATGGCTACACCTTC TRBJ1-2 . . TRBV30
CASRAGVGYNEQFF TGTGCCAGTAGGGCGGGGGTAGGCTACAATGAGCAGTTCTTC TRBJ2-1 . TRBD2 TRBV19
CASSQGAEKLFF TGTGCCAGCAGCCAAGGAGCAGAAAAACTGTTTTTT TRBJ1-4 . . TRBV14
CASSSGLAGVRQETQYF TGTGCCAGCTCATCGGGACTAGCGGGAGTCCGCCAAGAGACCCAGTACTTC TRBJ2-5 . TRBD2 TRBV18